The 25 T cell receptor beta chains presented below share a single source sample, sequenced in a study of T cell changes during pregnancy in multiple sclerosis. This table comes from immunoSEQ multiplex PCR, and its TCRdb copy is limited to in-frame clones, with some not included. The data contain about 58,000 clones, less than 95% of them singletons. Sample: CD4+ T cells from peripheral blood mononuclear cells, taken after pregnancy. The receptors here all came from a female donor in good health, enrolled as a control in a pregnancy study.

This chain joins TRBV5-1 and TRBJ1-3; no clear D gene. The CDR3 is 15 residues long. CDR1 is SGHRS, CDR2 YFSETQ, per germline. The V end lost 4 bases, the J end lost 0 bases, and 11 bases lay between the germline ends. CDR3 in amino acids: CASSEGSGSGNTIYF. CDR3 nucleotide sequence: TGCGCCAGCAGCGAGGGATCAGGCTCTGGAAACACCATATATTTT. The variable domain in full, completed from reference TRBV5-1 and TRBJ1-3, reads KAGVTQTPRYLIKTRGQQVTLSCSPISGHRSVSWYQQTPGQGLQFLFEYFSETQRNKGNFPGRFSGRQFSNSRSEMNVSTLELGDSALYLCASSEGSGSGNTIYFGEGSWLTVV.

V usage is TRBV6-5 and J usage is TRBJ2-3, with D perhaps matching TRBD2 (6 bases). This CDR3 comprises 15 residues. Germline V gives CDR1 MNHEY, CDR2 SVGAGI. V was clipped by 1 base and J by 0 bases, with 8 bases between them. CDR3 loop: CASSYWGTSTDTQYF. The CDR3, as DNA: TGTGCCAGCAGTTACTGGGGGACTAGCACAGATACGCAGTATTTT.

This clone is a singleton in its sample. This chain joins TRBV9 and TRBJ2-3; D remains unclear. The CDR3 length is 13 residues. Trimming stripped 2 bases from V and 4 bases from J, with 8 bases between. The germline V gene encodes CDR1 SGDLS and CDR2 YYNGEE. The CDR3 protein is CASSVRGADTQYF. The DNA for the CDR3 is TGTGCCAGCAGCGTTAGAGGTGCAGATACGCAGTATTTT.

V is TRBV20-1 and J is TRBJ1-2; perhaps TRBD1 as D (6 bases). CDR1 DFQATT and CDR2 SNEGSKA come from the germline V gene (reference sequence). V was shortened by 6 bases and J by 10 bases, with 15 bases between the two germline ends. This CDR3 is 11 amino acids long. CDR3 bases: TGCAGTGCATACCCTGGGGGCTCCTACACCTTC. Translated, it gives CSAYPGGSYTF.

This chain uses TRBV28 with TRBJ2-4; maybe TRBD2 (5 bases). Germline-derived CDR1 and CDR2 are MDHEN and SYDVKM. CDR3 length: 14 residues. The germline V and J ends were trimmed by 5 bases and 1 base, with 9 bases remaining between them. CDR3: CASSGGGAKNIQYF. CDR3 nucleotides: TGTGCCAGCAGTGGAGGCGGGGCCAAAAACATTCAGTACTTC.

The V and J genes are TRBV5-1 and TRBJ2-3; D might be TRBD1 (6 bases). CDR3 length: 14 residues. Germline V lookup: CDR1 SGHRS, CDR2 YFSETQ. V was cut by 5 bases and J by 1 base, with 11 bases left in between. The CDR3 DNA is TGCGCCAGCAGGGATAGACAGGGCACAGATACGCAGTATTTT. Its protein product is CASRDRQGTDTQYF.

The chain couples TRBV30 to TRBJ1-3; perhaps TRBD1 as D (5 bases). The V end lost 3 bases, the J end lost 3 bases, and 9 bases lay between the germline ends. This CDR3 has 13 residues. Germline CDR1 reads GTSNPN; CDR2 reads SVGIG (reference sequence). The CDR3 sequence: CAWRLGGGNTIYF. CDR3 sequence (DNA): TGTGCCTGGAGACTCGGGGGTGGAAACACCATATATTTT.

This chain uses TRBV19 with TRBJ1-1; D remains unclear. CDR3 length: 13 amino acids. The ends were cut back, 6 bases at V and 1 base at J, with 9 bases in the middle. In germline, CDR1 is LNHDA, CDR2 SQIVND (reference sequence). The CDR3 reads CASSPPGNTEAFF. The CDR3 nucleotides are TGTGCCAGTAGCCCCCCGGGGAACACTGAAGCTTTCTTT. The full variable domain, in which reference TRBV19 and TRBJ1-1 provide the parts outside the CDR3, is DGGITQSPKYLFRKEGQNVTLSCEQNLNHDAMYWYRQDPGQGLRLIYYSQIVNDFQKGDIAEGYSVSREKKESFPLTVTSAQKNPTAFYLCASSPPGNTEAFFGQGTRLTVV.

The chain carries TRBV10-3 and TRBJ2-7, with D perhaps TRBD2 (6 bases). This CDR3 contains 14 residues. The V gene lost 4 bases and the J gene lost 2 bases, with 12 bases spanning the gap. CDR1 and CDR2 (germline): ENHRY, SYGVKD. CDR3 loop: CAISVEGMAYEQYF. CDR3 coding DNA: TGTGCCATCAGTGTGGAGGGGATGGCCTACGAGCAGTACTTC.

The CDR3 DNA follows: TGTGCCAGCAGTTACCAGGGCGAGCAGTACTTC. This encodes CASSYQGEQYF. The gene calls are TRBV6-6 and TRBJ2-7, with D perhaps TRBD1 (5 bases). The germline V gene encodes CDR1 MNHNY and CDR2 SVGAGI (reference sequence). CDR3 length: 11 amino acids. V was clipped by 2 bases and J by 6 bases, with 5 bases between them.

This chain links TRBV5-1 with TRBJ1-6, with D maybe TRBD1 (6 bases). From germline, CDR1 is SGHRS and CDR2 YFSETQ. V gave up 3 bases and J gave up 9 bases, with 19 bases separating them. The CDR3 is 16 residues long. The CDR3 DNA sequence: TGCGCCAGCAGCTCGGGACAAGGAAGAATTGCTTCACCCCTCCACTTT. Its translation is CASSSGQGRIASPLHF.

This clone was detected a few times. The chain carries TRBV2 and TRBJ1-1; D gene unclear. Trimming removed 2 bases from V and 0 bases from J, with 4 bases in between. The CDR3 consists of 13 residues. In germline, CDR1 is SNHLY, CDR2 FYNNEI. The CDR3 sequence is CASSEYMNTEAFF. The CDR3 region has the DNA TGTGCCAGCAGTGAATACATGAACACTGAAGCTTTCTTT.

The chain recombines TRBV5-1 with TRBJ1-2; tentative D call: TRBD1 (5 bases). The V and J ends lost 5 bases and 5 bases respectively, with 19 bases between them. The CDR3 runs to 15 residues. Germline assignment: CDR1 SGHRS and CDR2 YFSETQ. The CDR3 region has the DNA TGCGCCAGCAGACCGGACACGGCGCCGTTTTATGGCTACACCTTC. Residues: CASRPDTAPFYGYTF.

This chain uses TRBV6-5 with TRBJ1-2, with unresolved D. The CDR3 runs 13 residues. Germline V gives CDR1 MNHEY, CDR2 SVGAGI. V lost 6 bases and J 4 bases, leaving 12 bases between the germline ends. The CDR3 DNA reads as TGTGCCAGCAGGGCCCTCTCCCCCTATGGCTACACCTTC. Protein sequence: CASRALSPYGYTF.

The rearrangement joins TRBV28 to TRBJ1-4, with D hard to call. This CDR3 is built from 12 residues. V gave up 9 bases and J gave up 4 bases, with 9 bases separating them. From germline, CDR1 is MDHEN and CDR2 SYDVKM. CDR3 sequence reads: CASNSNNEKLFF. Written as DNA, the CDR3 is TGTGCCAGTAACAGTAATAATGAAAAACTGTTTTTT.

This clone was observed a handful of times. The chain combines TRBV30 with TRBJ1-1; TRBD1 agrees at 10 bases. CDR1 is GTSNPN, CDR2 SVGIG, per germline (reference sequence). There are 14 residues in the CDR3. Trimming took 4 bases from V and 3 from J; bases not matched to a gene: 5. The CDR3 nucleotides read TGTGCCTGGATCCGGGGACAGGGGCACACTGAAGCTTTCTTT. Translated, it gives CAWIRGQGHTEAFF.

This chain connects TRBV7-3 to TRBJ2-7; D may be TRBD1 (6 bases). CDR1 is SGHTA and CDR2 is FQGTGA in the germline V gene. The V and J ends lost 2 bases and 2 bases respectively, with 19 bases between them. The CDR3 totals 17 residues. This chain's CDR3 is CASSLLPRGSKTYEQYF. The CDR3 bases are TGTGCCAGCAGCTTACTCCCCAGGGGTTCAAAGACCTACGAGCAGTACTTC.

The chain recombines TRBV19 with TRBJ1-5, with D hard to call. There are 14 residues in the CDR3. V lost 8 bases, J lost 4 bases, and 15 bases lay in between. The V gene's germline CDR1 is LNHDA and CDR2 SQIVND (reference sequence). In nucleotides, the CDR3 is TGTGCCAGTTCCATGGGTGGGAGGAATCAGCCCCAGCATTTT. Translated, it gives CASSMGGRNQPQHF.

The chain couples TRBV6-1 to TRBJ1-4; D not resolved. Trimming cost V 2 bases and J 0 bases, with 13 bases left between them. The CDR3 is 17 amino acids. The germline V gene has CDR1 MNHNS and CDR2 SASEGT. The CDR3 DNA is TGTGCCAGCAGTGAATCAGGAGGCCAAGCAACTAATGAAAAACTGTTTTTT. This encodes CASSESGGQATNEKLFF.

This chain connects TRBV30 to TRBJ2-5; D may be TRBD2 (6 bases). The ends were cut back, 2 bases at V and 5 bases at J, with 15 bases in the middle. The CDR3 is 14 amino acids. Germline V gene data show CDR1 as GTSNPN and CDR2 as SVGIG (reference sequence). CDR3 sequence (DNA): TGTGCCTGGAGTCTTTTAGGAGGAGGGGAGACCCAGTACTTC. Its protein is CAWSLLGGGETQYF.

This rearrangement joins TRBV7-2 to TRBJ2-2, with D tentatively TRBD2 (5 bases). The V and J ends lost 5 bases and 1 base respectively, with 14 bases between them. Germline CDR1 is SGHTA and CDR2 is FQGNSA. This CDR3 is 16 amino acids long. The CDR3 reads CASSPRRQQNTGELFF. CDR3 DNA: TGTGCCAGCAGCCCACGGAGGCAACAGAACACCGGGGAGCTGTTTTTT. The whole variable domain, filled in from reference TRBV7-2 and TRBJ2-2, reads GAGVSQSPSNKVTEKGKDVELRCDPISGHTALYWYRQSLGQGLEFLIYFQGNSAPDKSGLPSDRFSAERTGGSVSTLTIQRTQQEDSAVYLCASSPRRQQNTGELFFGEGSRLTVL.

The chain's CDR3 is CASSQDSASGVEQYF. CDR3 sequence (DNA): TGCGCCAGCAGCCAAGATTCGGCTAGCGGGGTTGAGCAGTACTTC. The V call is TRBV4-1, the J call TRBJ2-7; 9 bases are shared with TRBD2. CDR3 length: 15 amino acids. J was trimmed by 7 bases and V by 0 bases; bases with no gene match: 7. Germline CDR1 is MGHRA and CDR2 is YSYEKL.

This rearrangement joins TRBV6-6 to TRBJ1-5, with no clear D. Germline lookup yields CDR1 MNHNY and CDR2 SVGAGI (reference sequence). The V end lost 7 bases, the J end lost 2 bases, and 15 bases lay between the germline ends. This CDR3 comprises 15 residues. CDR3 residues: CASTPGQRGNQPQHF. CDR3 bases: TGTGCCAGCACCCCTGGCCAGCGTGGCAATCAGCCCCAGCATTTT.

The J gene is TRBJ2-3, the V gene TRBV2; D is ambiguous. CDR3 length equals 14 residues. CDR1 and CDR2 from the germline V gene are SNHLY and FYNNEI. V lost 10 bases and J lost 0, with 14 bases in between. DNA of the CDR3: TGTGCCACCCGGCCCTCGCGGAGCACAGATACGCAGTATTTT. It specifies CATRPSRSTDTQYF.

This clone came up once. This chain joins TRBV6-5 and TRBJ1-2, with 10 nucleotides matching TRBD1. Germline lookup yields CDR1 MNHEY and CDR2 SVGAGI. The CDR3 consists of 15 residues. V lost 6 bases, J lost 8 bases, and 12 bases stayed unmatched. The CDR3 sequence is CASSRGQGEVEGYTF. In DNA, the CDR3 is TGTGCCAGCAGCCGAGGACAGGGGGAGGTAGAAGGCTACACCTTC.